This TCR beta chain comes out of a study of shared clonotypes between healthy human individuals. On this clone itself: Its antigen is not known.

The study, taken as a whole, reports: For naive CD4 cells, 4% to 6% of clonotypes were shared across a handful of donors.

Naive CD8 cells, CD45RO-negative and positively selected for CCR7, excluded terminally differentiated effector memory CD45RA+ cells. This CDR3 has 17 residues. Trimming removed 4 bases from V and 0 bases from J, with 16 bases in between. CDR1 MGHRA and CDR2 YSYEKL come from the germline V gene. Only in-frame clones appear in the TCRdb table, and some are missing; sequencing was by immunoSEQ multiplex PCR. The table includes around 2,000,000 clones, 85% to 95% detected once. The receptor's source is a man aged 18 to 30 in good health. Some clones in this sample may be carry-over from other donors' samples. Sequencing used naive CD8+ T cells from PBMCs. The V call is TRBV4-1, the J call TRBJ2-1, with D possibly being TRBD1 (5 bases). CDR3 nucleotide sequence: TGCGCCAGCAGCCGGAAACCAGACAGTAGCTCCTACAATGAGCAGTTCTTC. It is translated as CASSRKPDSSSYNEQFF.